This entry lists 26 T cell receptor beta chains sequenced from one sample in a study of OX40 agonist ivuxolimab in advanced cancers. Here immunoSEQ multiplex PCR was the method, and the copy in TCRdb shows in-frame clones only, minus some. The sample has roughly 70,000 clones; around 90% are singletons. The sequences come from CD4+ or CD8+ T cells sorted from blood, collected in a trial of the OX40 agonist ivuxolimab. These receptors were obtained from an adult with an advanced solid tumor such as melanoma, head and neck, liver or kidney cancer.

The rearrangement uses TRBV5-1 and TRBJ2-7; D is unclear. CDR1 SGHRS and CDR2 YFSETQ come from the germline V gene. This CDR3 is built from 13 residues. V was clipped by 3 bases and J by 5 bases, with 12 bases between them. The CDR3 region has the DNA TGCGCCAGCAGCTCGGCCCTGGTAGACGAGCAGTACTTC. It is translated as CASSSALVDEQYF.

The V and J genes are TRBV4-1 and TRBJ1-1; unclear D gene. Germline V CDR1 and CDR2: MGHRA, YSYEKL. Trimming pared 2 bases from V and 1 base from J, leaving 8 bases between. The CDR3 has 14 amino acids. CDR3 DNA: TGCGCCAGCAGCCAATCATGGGCGAACACTGAAGCTTTCTTT. It is translated as CASSQSWANTEAFF.

In DNA form, the CDR3 reads TGTGCCAGCAAAAGACAGGGTTGGACTGAAGCTTTCTTT. Amino acid sequence: CASKRQGWTEAFF. The V gene is TRBV6-1, the J gene TRBJ1-1; 7 bases map to TRBD1. CDR1 MNHNS and CDR2 SASEGT come from the germline V gene. The CDR3 is made up of 13 amino acids. Losses at the gene ends were 7 bases for V and 5 bases for J; bases not matched to a gene: 7.

V is TRBV7-9 and J is TRBJ2-5; D is perhaps TRBD1 or TRBD2 (5 bases each). V was trimmed by 5 bases and J by 3 bases, leaving 13 bases between them. There are 14 residues in the CDR3. Germline V gene lookup returns CDR1 SEHNR and CDR2 FQNEAQ (reference sequence). In nucleotides, the CDR3 is TGTGCCAGCAGCCGCGCCGGGACGGAAGAGACCCAGTACTTC. Protein product: CASSRAGTEETQYF.

This rearrangement joins TRBV7-9 to TRBJ2-7; D is undetermined. Germline V gives CDR1 SEHNR, CDR2 FQNEAQ (reference sequence). The CDR3 has 14 residues. The V and J ends lost 3 bases and 0 bases respectively, with 9 bases between them. The CDR3 nucleotides are TGTGCCAGCAGCTTTGACACGGGCTCCTACGAGCAGTACTTC. It specifies CASSFDTGSYEQYF.

CDR3 DNA sequence: TGTGCCTGGACTCTGGGACAGTCAAGGAACACTGAAGCTTTCTTT. Translating it yields CAWTLGQSRNTEAFF. The V gene is TRBV30, the J gene TRBJ1-1, with TRBD1 identical over 7 bases. CDR1 is GTSNPN, CDR2 SVGIG, per germline (reference sequence). This CDR3 has 15 amino acids. V lost 4 bases and J lost 1; bases outside the gene matches: 9.

The rearrangement links TRBV7-9 to TRBJ2-2; the D gene is possibly TRBD2 (6 bases). The V gene's germline CDR1 is SEHNR and CDR2 FQNEAQ (reference sequence). V lost 5 bases and J 5 bases, leaving 9 bases between the germline ends. CDR3 length: 13 residues. The CDR3 region has the DNA TGTGCCAGCAGCCTTCGGGGGACCGGGGAGCTGTTTTTT. As protein: CASSLRGTGELFF.

The gene calls are TRBV6-1 and TRBJ1-2; D gene unclear. V was clipped by 10 bases and J by 0 bases, with 9 bases between them. Germline V gene data show CDR1 as MNHNS and CDR2 as SASEGT. This CDR3 has 12 residues. The CDR3 DNA reads TGTGCCACGCGGGAAGCTAACTATGGCTACACCTTC. It codes for CATREANYGYTF.

This chain links TRBV5-6 with TRBJ2-1; TRBD1 matches 7 bases. V gave up 2 bases and J gave up 5 bases; unmatched junction bases: 1. Germline CDR1 and CDR2: SGHDT and YYEEEE. The CDR3 consists of 13 residues. CDR3 coding DNA: TGTGCCAGCAGCTTCACAGGGGACAATGAGCAGTTCTTC. It specifies CASSFTGDNEQFF. Full variable domain (missing parts from reference TRBV5-6 and TRBJ2-1): DAGVTQSPTHLIKTRGQQVTLRCSPKSGHDTVSWYQQALGQGPQFIFQYYEEEERQRGNFPDRFSGHQFPNYSSELNVNALLLGDSALYLCASSFTGDNEQFFGPGTRLTVL.

This clone has only one observation. V usage is TRBV19 and J usage is TRBJ2-1; TRBD2 is a possible D gene (5 bases). Deletions cut 3 bases from V and 8 bases from J, with 14 bases between. The CDR3 covers 14 residues. Germline values: CDR1 LNHDA, CDR2 SQIVND (reference sequence). CDR3 DNA: TGTGCCAGTAGTATGGTGGGAGCGGACGATGAGCAGTTCTTC. Residues: CASSMVGADDEQFF.

This chain uses TRBV27 with TRBJ2-7; no firm D call. V was cut by 5 bases and J by 2 bases, with 16 bases left in between. This CDR3 spans 15 amino acids. Germline V lookup: CDR1 MNHEY, CDR2 SMNVEV (reference sequence). The CDR3 DNA is TGTGCCAGCAGTCCCCTTGACTGGATTCCCTACGAGCAGTACTTC. As protein: CASSPLDWIPYEQYF.

The CDR3 spells CASTPGGRLAKNIQYF. The CDR3 DNA reads as TGTGCCAGTACCCCGGGGGGCCGACTAGCCAAAAACATTCAGTACTTC. The V and J genes are TRBV19 and TRBJ2-4; D is perhaps TRBD2 (7 bases). CDR1 is LNHDA and CDR2 is SQIVND in the germline V gene (reference sequence). With 7 bases removed from V and 0 bases from J, the gap between germline ends came to 16 bases. The CDR3 runs to 16 residues.

There are a few counts of this clone. The chain has TRBV14 and TRBJ2-6; D remains ambiguous. Germline V gives CDR1 SGHDN, CDR2 FVKESK. Trimming pared 9 bases from V and 3 bases from J, leaving 6 bases between. The CDR3 consists of 12 residues. CDR3 region: CASSGGANVLTF. The CDR3 DNA reads as TGTGCCAGTTCGGGTGGGGCCAACGTCCTGACTTTC. Using reference TRBV14 and TRBJ2-6 for the parts outside the CDR3, the full variable domain is EAGVTQFPSHSVIEKGQTVTLRCDPISGHDNLYWYRRVMGKEIKFLLHFVKESKQDESGMPNNRFLAERTGGTYSTLKVQPAELEDSGVYFCASSGGANVLTFGAGSRLTVL.

V is TRBV29-1 and J is TRBJ2-3; 9 bases match TRBD1. The CDR3 length is 14 residues. V was pared by 0 bases and J by 10 bases, with 8 bases of the junction left unmatched. Germline V gene lookup returns CDR1 SQVTM and CDR2 ANQGSEA. The CDR3 DNA reads TGCAGCGTTGAAGAGAGAGGGACAGGGCCCTCGCAGTATTTT. It encodes CSVEERGTGPSQYF.

The chain carries TRBV28 and TRBJ2-1, with TRBD2 matching 9 bases. This CDR3 region has 14 residues. CDR1 is MDHEN and CDR2 is SYDVKM in the germline V gene. With V trimmed by 6 bases and J by 5 bases, 5 bases remained unmatched. The CDR3 sequence: CASREREANNEQFF. The CDR3 DNA sequence: TGTGCCAGCAGGGAGCGGGAGGCCAACAATGAGCAGTTCTTC. Full variable domain (missing parts from reference TRBV28 and TRBJ2-1): DVKVTQSSRYLVKRTGEKVFLECVQDMDHENMFWYRQDPGLGLRLIYFSYDVKMKEKGDIPEGYSVSREKKERFSLILESASTNQTSMYLCASREREANNEQFFGPGTRLTVL.

The genes are TRBV19 and TRBJ2-7, with 8 bases identical to TRBD1. Germline assignment: CDR1 LNHDA and CDR2 SQIVND (reference sequence). The length of the CDR3 is 14 residues. The V and J ends lost 4 bases and 4 bases, in that order; junction bases with no gene match: 6. CDR3 sequence (DNA): TGTGCCAGTAGTAGAGGACAGGGTCAATACGAGCAGTACTTC. Translated, it gives CASSRGQGQYEQYF.

The chain joins TRBV5-1 to TRBJ1-1, with unresolved D. V lost 4 bases to trimming and J lost 0 bases, with 16 bases between them. CDR1 is SGHRS and CDR2 is YFSETQ in the germline V gene. CDR3 length: 16 residues. Here the CDR3 reads CASSPTGPGMNTEAFF. The CDR3, as DNA: TGCGCCAGCAGCCCGACGGGCCCCGGGATGAACACTGAAGCTTTCTTT.

The chain carries TRBV4-1 and TRBJ1-5; no clear D. This CDR3 spans 17 amino acids. Trimming left V 1 base short and J 4 bases short, with 17 bases between. Germline V gene sequence: CDR1 MGHRA, CDR2 YSYEKL. This CDR3 is CASSQVGSALVNQPQHF. CDR3 nucleotides: TGCGCCAGCAGCCAAGTGGGGTCGGCCCTGGTGAATCAGCCCCAGCATTTT.

The J gene is TRBJ1-1, the V gene TRBV28, with D uncertain. Germline loops: CDR1 MDHEN, CDR2 SYDVKM. This CDR3 is built from 12 residues. The ends were cut back, 4 bases at V and 2 bases at J, with 5 bases in the middle. The CDR3 here is CASSSQNTEAFF. In DNA, the CDR3 is TGTGCCAGCAGTTCACAAAACACTGAAGCTTTCTTT.

The V gene is TRBV6-6, the J gene TRBJ2-5; D not resolved. This CDR3 spans 16 amino acids. Per the germline V gene, CDR1 is MNHNY and CDR2 is SVGAGI (reference sequence). With 5 bases removed from V and 4 bases from J, the gap between germline ends came to 20 bases. The CDR3 reads CASSKTSTRVRETQYF. The CDR3 DNA is TGTGCCAGCAGTAAAACCTCGACAAGGGTCCGAGAGACCCAGTACTTC.

This clone showed up just once. J is TRBJ2-1 and V is TRBV20-1; D is possibly TRBD1 or TRBD2 (6 bases each). V shed 5 bases and J shed 16 bases, with 15 bases lying between them. The CDR3 runs to 10 residues. The germline gives CDR1 DFQATT, CDR2 SNEGSKA (reference sequence). The CDR3 protein is CSAWWGDKFF. CDR3 nucleotide sequence: TGCAGTGCTTGGTGGGGGGACAAATTCTTC.

V usage is TRBV9 and J usage is TRBJ1-2; a possible D gene is TRBD1 (5 bases). Germline CDR1 SGDLS, CDR2 YYNGEE. The CDR3 covers 17 residues. With 4 bases removed from V and 4 bases from J, the gap between germline ends came to 23 bases. The CDR3: CASSTSGVLRGAYGYTF. In DNA, the CDR3 is TGTGCCAGCAGCACCTCGGGGGTGCTACGGGGTGCCTATGGCTACACCTTC.

The rearrangement links TRBV18 to TRBJ2-7; TRBD1 is a possible D gene (6 bases). Deletions cut 2 bases from V and 6 bases from J, with 17 bases between. This CDR3 has 15 residues. The germline V gene has CDR1 KGHSH and CDR2 LQKENI. The CDR3 region has the DNA TGTGCCAGCTCACCATCCCGCAGGGGAGAGGGCGAGCAGTACTTC. Translating gives CASSPSRRGEGEQYF. The full variable domain, its missing parts supplied by reference TRBV18 and TRBJ2-7, is NAGVMQNPRHLVRRRGQEARLRCSPMKGHSHVYWYRQLPEEGLKFMVYLQKENIIDESGMPKERFSAEFPKEGPSILRIQQVVRGDSAAYFCASSPSRRGEGEQYFGPGTRLTVT.

V is TRBV7-6 and J is TRBJ1-5, with D maybe TRBD1 (5 bases). Germline values: CDR1 SGHVS, CDR2 FNYEAQ. Trimming took off 5 bases at V and 3 bases at J, with 11 bases between the two ends. CDR3 size: 14 residues. The CDR3 region is CASSHRGDNQPQHF. CDR3 coding DNA: TGTGCCAGCAGCCACCGAGGGGACAATCAGCCCCAGCATTTT.

A single count supports this clone. The sample contains more than one DNA sequence encoding this CDR3. This chain uses TRBV28 with TRBJ2-7; no firm D call. Germline V gives CDR1 MDHEN, CDR2 SYDVKM. V gave up 9 bases and J gave up 0 bases, with 6 bases separating them. CDR3 size: 11 residues. The CDR3: CASSSSYEQYF. The CDR3 region has the DNA TGTGCCAGTTCGAGCTCCTACGAGCAGTACTTC.

For the CDR3, the DNA is TGCGCCAGCAGCTTGGTGACAGGGGGCACAGATACGCAGTATTTT. Translated: CASSLVTGGTDTQYF. The gene calls are TRBV5-1 and TRBJ2-3; TRBD1 aligns across 8 bases. The CDR3 is 15 amino acids. Germline assignment: CDR1 SGHRS and CDR2 YFSETQ. V shed 0 bases and J 1 base; nucleotides not matched to a gene: 1.